One and the same sample provided the 21 T cell receptor beta chains below, sequenced in a study of a mutant IDH1 vaccine in newly diagnosed glioma. The time point was: baseline, week 1 (first vaccination visit). Specified treatment: pre-vaccination baseline after standard-of-care therapy. Sequencing used immunoSEQ multiplex PCR; TCRdb keeps in-frame clones, though not all of them. The data hold 25,000 to 35,000 clones, with about nine tenths observed a single time. The starting material was PBMCs, obtained from a glioma patient treated with radiotherapy, temozolomide or both. The receptors here all came from a woman in her 40s with glioma.

In this sample, this clone turned up a few times. J is TRBJ1-1 and V is TRBV12-5; D not resolved. Germline values: CDR1 LGHNT, CDR2 FRNRAP. This CDR3 has 15 residues. Trimming stripped 2 bases from V and 0 bases from J, with 10 bases between. As DNA, the CDR3 is TGTGCTAGTGGTTTGCCCACCACTATGAACACTGAAGCTTTCTTT. It specifies CASGLPTTMNTEAFF.

The chain uses TRBV14 and TRBJ2-1; D not resolved. In germline, CDR1 is SGHDN, CDR2 FVKESK. The CDR3 extends over 17 amino acids. Trimming took 0 bases from V and 1 from J, leaving 13 bases between them. CDR3 amino acids: CASSQETAARSYNEQFF. The DNA for the CDR3 is TGTGCCAGCAGCCAAGAAACAGCCGCTCGTTCCTACAATGAGCAGTTCTTC.

This clone was seen once. The chain joins TRBV5-1 to TRBJ1-4; D might be TRBD1 (5 bases). Trimming took 1 base from V and 6 from J, leaving 13 bases between them. Germline V CDR1 and CDR2: SGHRS, YFSETQ. The CDR3 sequence is 15 residues long. DNA for the CDR3: TGCGCCAGCAGCTTGTCCCAGGGATGGGATGAAAAACTGTTTTTT. Its protein product is CASSLSQGWDEKLFF.

The genes are TRBV25-1 and TRBJ1-4; TRBD1 matches 7 bases. V lost 1 base and J lost 10; bases outside the gene matches: 12. The CDR3 length is 16 residues. Germline V CDR1 and CDR2: MGHDK, SYGVNS. The CDR3 region has the DNA TGTGCCAGCAGTGAATCCGGCGGAGTACAGGGGAGAAAACTGTTTTTT. It yields the protein CASSESGGVQGRKLFF.

This chain uses TRBV9 with TRBJ2-2; TRBD2 is a possible D gene (7 bases). This CDR3 is 19 amino acids long. Germline V gene sequence: CDR1 SGDLS, CDR2 YYNGEE. V was trimmed by 4 bases and J by 0 bases, leaving 22 bases between them. CDR3 nucleotides: TGTGCCAGCAGCCCCTATGGGGGCGGGAGCCGCGCGAACACCGGGGAGCTGTTTTTT. This encodes CASSPYGGGSRANTGELFF.

The chain is built from TRBV2 and TRBJ1-1; possibly TRBD1 for D (6 bases). Per the germline V gene, CDR1 is SNHLY and CDR2 is FYNNEI. CDR3 length: 13 residues. Between the trimmed V and J ends, which lost 8 bases and 0 bases, there was a span of 10 bases. CDR3 amino acids: CASGRQVNTEAFF. CDR3 nucleotide sequence: TGTGCCAGCGGGAGACAGGTGAACACTGAAGCTTTCTTT.

CDR3 in amino acids: CASSLRGREQYF. In DNA form, the CDR3 reads TGTGCCAGCAGCTTACGGGGGAGGGAGCAGTACTTC. The chain joins TRBV7-8 to TRBJ2-7; tentative D call: TRBD2 (6 bases). CDR3 length: 12 residues. V was clipped by 2 bases and J by 7 bases, with 9 bases between them. Per the germline V gene, CDR1 is SGHVS and CDR2 is FQNEAQ.

The V call is TRBV19, the J call TRBJ1-5; D call uncertain. Per the germline V gene, CDR1 is LNHDA and CDR2 is SQIVND (reference sequence). There are 12 residues in the CDR3. The V end was cut by 8 bases, the J end by 6 bases, with 11 bases between. CDR3 amino acids: CASSDGGQPQHF. CDR3 coding DNA: TGTGCCAGTTCCGACGGTGGTCAGCCCCAGCATTTT. Using reference TRBV19 and TRBJ1-5 for the parts outside the CDR3, the full variable domain is DGGITQSPKYLFRKEGQNVTLSCEQNLNHDAMYWYRQDPGQGLRLIYYSQIVNDFQKGDIAEGYSVSREKKESFPLTVTSAQKNPTAFYLCASSDGGQPQHFGDGTRLSIL.

The chain combines TRBV27 with TRBJ1-1; D unresolved. V was cut by 6 bases and J by 1 base, with 24 bases left in between. Looked up from germline, CDR1 is MNHEY and CDR2 is SMNVEV (reference sequence). The CDR3 runs to 18 residues. The CDR3 loop is CASRISVTALPQNTEAFF. The CDR3 DNA follows: TGTGCCAGCAGAATTTCTGTCACAGCCCTTCCCCAGAACACTGAAGCTTTCTTT.

The rearrangement uses TRBV2 and TRBJ1-2; TRBD1 is a possible D gene (5 bases). Trimming took 7 bases from V and 8 from J, leaving 17 bases between them. The CDR3 is made up of 13 amino acids. From germline, CDR1 is SNHLY and CDR2 FYNNEI. CDR3 nucleotides: TGTGCCAGCACTCTGGGGGGGGTCTACGGCTACACCTTC. Amino acids: CASTLGGVYGYTF.

The chain is built from TRBV6-1 and TRBJ2-7; D unclear. Deletions cut 7 bases from V and 0 bases from J, with 10 bases between. Germline V gene sequence: CDR1 MNHNS, CDR2 SASEGT. The CDR3 covers 13 residues. The CDR3 loop is CASTYSRSYEQYF. The CDR3 bases are TGTGCCAGCACTTATAGCCGCTCCTACGAGCAGTACTTC.

This chain uses TRBV2 with TRBJ1-1; the match to TRBD1 covers 8 bases. The CDR3 totals 14 residues. CDR1 is SNHLY and CDR2 is FYNNEI in the germline V gene. J lost 9 bases, V lost 7 bases, and 13 bases had no gene match. The chain's CDR3 is CASTQGTGGIQAFF. CDR3 nucleotide sequence: TGTGCCAGCACCCAGGGGACAGGCGGCATCCAAGCTTTCTTT.

V and J are TRBV6-1 and TRBJ1-1, with 8 bases matching TRBD1. The length of the CDR3 is 13 residues. Germline V lookup: CDR1 MNHNS, CDR2 SASEGT. V shed 7 bases, J shed 2 bases, and the junction held 3 bases outside the gene matches. This CDR3 is CASKQGANTEAFF. In DNA, the CDR3 is TGTGCCAGCAAGCAGGGGGCAAACACTGAAGCTTTCTTT.

The V and J genes are TRBV6-1 and TRBJ1-6; a possible D gene is TRBD1 (5 bases). V shed 3 bases and J shed 1 base, with 13 bases lying between them. CDR3 length: 17 residues. Germline CDR1 MNHNS, CDR2 SASEGT. In DNA, the CDR3 is TGTGCCAGCAGTGACGGGGGGGGGATGTCCTATAATTCACCCCTCCACTTT. Protein: CASSDGGGMSYNSPLHF.

The chain combines TRBV7-2 with TRBJ2-7; the D gene is possibly TRBD1 (6 bases). Trimming cost V 4 bases and J 2 bases, with 15 bases left between them. Germline V gene data show CDR1 as SGHTA and CDR2 as FQGNSA. This CDR3 has 15 residues. DNA of the CDR3: TGTGCCAGCAGCTCACAGGGACATCCTACCTACGAGCAGTACTTC. Protein product: CASSSQGHPTYEQYF. Looking up the rest from reference TRBV7-2 and TRBJ2-7 gives the full variable domain: GAGVSQSPSNKVTEKGKDVELRCDPISGHTALYWYRQSLGQGLEFLIYFQGNSAPDKSGLPSDRFSAERTGGSVSTLTIQRTQQEDSAVYLCASSSQGHPTYEQYFGPGTRLTVT.

V gene TRBV4-1 combines with J gene TRBJ2-5; TRBD2 aligns across 9 bases. The trim removed 3 bases at V and 4 bases at J, leaving 6 bases unmatched. CDR1 and CDR2 from the germline V gene are MGHRA and YSYEKL. The CDR3 is 15 amino acids. The CDR3 DNA sequence: TGCGCCAGCAGCCATGGCGGGGGGGCCCTAGAGACCCAGTACTTC. Residues: CASSHGGGALETQYF.

The chain uses TRBV6-1 and TRBJ1-1; D may be TRBD1 (6 bases). V lost 4 bases, J lost 3 bases, and 9 bases lay in between. CDR3 length: 13 residues. The germline CDR1 and CDR2 sequences are MNHNS and SASEGT. The CDR3 region is CASSGNRDTEAFF. For the CDR3, the DNA is TGTGCCAGCAGTGGCAACAGGGACACTGAAGCTTTCTTT.

The chain couples TRBV5-1 to TRBJ2-5, with D possibly TRBD2 on 5 matching bases. Germline lookup yields CDR1 SGHRS and CDR2 YFSETQ. V lost 4 bases and J 5 bases, leaving 9 bases between the germline ends. The CDR3 covers 12 residues. This CDR3 reads CASSIQRETQYF. CDR3 nucleotide sequence: TGCGCCAGCAGCATCCAGCGGGAGACCCAGTACTTC.

The chain joins TRBV5-6 to TRBJ1-6; no firm D call. Trimming left V 3 bases short and J 7 bases short, with 17 bases between. The CDR3 consists of 16 residues. Per germline, CDR1 SGHDT and CDR2 YYEEEE. The CDR3 nucleotides read TGTGCCAGCAGCTATCGAACAGTGGAGCTGAATTCACCCCTCCACTTT. Its protein is CASSYRTVELNSPLHF.

J is TRBJ1-2 and V is TRBV6-5; 12 bases line up with TRBD1. The CDR3 length is 15 residues. Germline V gene sequence: CDR1 MNHEY, CDR2 SVGAGI. Trimming at V came to 4 bases and at J to 7 bases, leaving 7 bases not matched to a gene. The DNA of the CDR3 is TGTGCCAGCAGTTCCCCGGGACAGGGGGCCTCTGGCTACACCTTC. Amino acid sequence: CASSSPGQGASGYTF.

The DNA for the CDR3 is TGTGCCAGCAGTTCAGGGGGAAAAACTAATGAAAAACTGTTTTTT. It codes for CASSSGGKTNEKLFF. The V call is TRBV2, the J call TRBJ1-4; 7 nucleotides align to TRBD1. In germline, CDR1 is SNHLY, CDR2 FYNNEI. V trimming: 5 bases; J trimming: 1 base; junction bases outside the gene matches: 4. This CDR3 spans 15 amino acids.